A single sample is the source of the 10 T cell receptor beta chains below, sequenced in a study of blood T cell repertoires in COVID-19. Libraries were prepared by immunoSEQ multiplex PCR; TCRdb keeps only in-frame clonotypes and omits some of them. The sample contains about 180,000 clones, about 81% of which appear only once. The sequenced sample was peripheral blood. The receptors were sampled from a woman older than 75 with COVID-19, enrolled during active disease.

A single count supports this clone. CDR3 DNA: TGTGCCAGCAGCTTACATGGTGACAGGCTTAATGAAAAACTGTTTTTT. It codes for CASSLHGDRLNEKLFF. V usage is TRBV7-2 and J usage is TRBJ1-4; a weak D match, TRBD1 (6 bases). The CDR3 is made up of 16 amino acids. The V end lost 2 bases, the J end lost 4 bases, and 14 bases lay between the germline ends. Per germline, CDR1 SGHTA and CDR2 FQGNSA. The full variable domain, rest sourced from reference TRBV7-2 and TRBJ1-4, is GAGVSQSPSNKVTEKGKDVELRCDPISGHTALYWYRQSLGQGLEFLIYFQGNSAPDKSGLPSDRFSAERTGGSVSTLTIQRTQQEDSAVYLCASSLHGDRLNEKLFFGSGTQLSVL.

The CDR3 DNA reads as TGTGCCAGCAGCTTAGGGACTAGCCCCTACAATGAGCAGTTCTTC. Its translation: CASSLGTSPYNEQFF. The chain recombines TRBV11-3 with TRBJ2-1; 8 nucleotides align to TRBD2. CDR3 size: 15 residues. Germline trimming cut 1 base from V and 2 bases from J; bases unmatched to any gene: 1. Germline lookup yields CDR1 SGHNT and CDR2 YENEEA.

The CDR3 loop reads CASSFSTSGAYNEQFF. The CDR3 bases are TGTGCCAGCAGCTTTTCAACTAGCGGGGCATACAATGAGCAGTTCTTC. The chain employs TRBV5-4 and TRBJ2-1; 10 nucleotides agree with TRBD2. Looked up from germline, CDR1 is SGHNT and CDR2 is YYREEE (reference sequence). The CDR3 is 16 amino acids. With V trimmed by 2 bases and J by 4 bases, 6 bases remained unmatched.

The chain uses TRBV15 and TRBJ2-1; TRBD2 agrees at 10 bases. V lost 6 bases and J lost 9; bases outside the gene matches: 14. The germline V gene has CDR1 LNHNV and CDR2 YYDKDF (reference sequence). The CDR3 runs 16 residues. The CDR3 DNA follows: TGTGCCACCAGGGAGCTGCTAGCGGGAGACGTAGGTGAGCAGTTCTTC. Translation gives CATRELLAGDVGEQFF.

This clone was seen a handful of times. V usage is TRBV7-8 and J usage is TRBJ2-1, with 7 bases that match TRBD2. In germline, CDR1 is SGHVS, CDR2 FQNEAQ. The CDR3 has 16 amino acids. Trimming removed 2 bases from V and 0 bases from J; junction bases left unmatched: 4. Here the CDR3 DNA reads TGTGCCAGCAGCTTAACCAGCGGGGTCTCCTACAATGAGCAGTTCTTC. It specifies CASSLTSGVSYNEQFF.

This clone occurred a few times. V gene TRBV7-9 combines with J gene TRBJ2-7; TRBD1 might be the D (5 bases). Germline CDR1 SEHNR, CDR2 FQNEAQ (reference sequence). The length of the CDR3 is 13 residues. V lost 0 bases, J lost 2 bases, and 5 bases lay in between. The CDR3 loop is CASSLAGAYEQYF. CDR3 nucleotides: TGTGCCAGCAGCTTAGCAGGGGCCTACGAGCAGTACTTC.

The DNA of the CDR3 is TGCAGTGCTGACTTCCGAGAGACCCAGTACTTC. Protein: CSADFRETQYF. V and J are TRBV20-1 and TRBJ2-5; no clear D gene. The CDR3 has 11 amino acids. Between the trimmed V and J ends, which lost 5 bases and 4 bases, there was a span of 8 bases. Per germline, CDR1 DFQATT and CDR2 SNEGSKA (reference sequence).

The sample holds one count of this clone. The chain couples TRBV19 to TRBJ2-5; D uncertain. The V gene's germline CDR1 is LNHDA and CDR2 SQIVND (reference sequence). The CDR3 spans 11 residues. The V gene lost 3 bases and the J gene lost 4 bases, with 3 bases spanning the gap. The CDR3 region has the DNA TGTGCCAGTAGTATGCGAGAGACCCAGTACTTC. The encoded protein is CASSMRETQYF.

The CDR3 sequence is CASSPTKGTSGSLVSYNEQFF. The DNA for the CDR3 is TGTGCCAGCTCACCCACGAAGGGGACTAGCGGGAGCCTAGTATCCTACAATGAGCAGTTCTTC. The gene calls are TRBV18 and TRBJ2-1; 14 bases align to TRBD2. After removal of 3 bases from V and 1 base from J, the junction contained 14 bases not matched to a gene. Germline V gene sequence: CDR1 KGHSH, CDR2 LQKENI. The CDR3 extends over 21 amino acids.

This clone appeared a few times. This chain connects TRBV19 to TRBJ1-5; a weak D match, TRBD1 (5 bases). The CDR3 has 16 amino acids. Germline V gene data show CDR1 as LNHDA and CDR2 as SQIVND (reference sequence). V shed 3 bases and J shed 6 bases, with 18 bases lying between them. The CDR3 reads CASSIGLQGKGQPQHF. In DNA form, the CDR3 reads TGTGCCAGTAGTATCGGCCTTCAGGGTAAAGGTCAGCCCCAGCATTTT.